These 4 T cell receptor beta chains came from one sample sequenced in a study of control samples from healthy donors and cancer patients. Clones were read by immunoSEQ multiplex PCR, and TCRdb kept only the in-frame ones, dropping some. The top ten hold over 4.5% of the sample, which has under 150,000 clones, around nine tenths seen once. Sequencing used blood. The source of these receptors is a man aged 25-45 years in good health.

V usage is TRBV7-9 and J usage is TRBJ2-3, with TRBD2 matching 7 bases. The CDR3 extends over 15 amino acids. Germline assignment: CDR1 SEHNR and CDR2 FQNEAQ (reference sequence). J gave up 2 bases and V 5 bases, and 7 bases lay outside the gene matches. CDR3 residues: CASSPGDYSTDTQYF. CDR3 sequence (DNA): TGTGCCAGCAGCCCCGGGGACTACTCCACAGATACGCAGTATTTT.

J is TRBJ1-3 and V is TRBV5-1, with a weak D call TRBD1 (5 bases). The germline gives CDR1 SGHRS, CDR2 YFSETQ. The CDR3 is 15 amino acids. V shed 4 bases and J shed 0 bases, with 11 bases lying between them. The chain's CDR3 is CASSGRGGSGNTIYF. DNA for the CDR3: TGCGCCAGCAGCGGACGGGGGGGCTCTGGAAACACCATATATTTT.

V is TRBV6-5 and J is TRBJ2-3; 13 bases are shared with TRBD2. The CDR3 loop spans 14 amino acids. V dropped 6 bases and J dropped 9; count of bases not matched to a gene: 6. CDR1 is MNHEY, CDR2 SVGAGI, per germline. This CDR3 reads CASRSGLAGATQYF. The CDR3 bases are TGTGCCAGCAGGTCTGGACTAGCGGGAGCGACGCAGTATTTT.

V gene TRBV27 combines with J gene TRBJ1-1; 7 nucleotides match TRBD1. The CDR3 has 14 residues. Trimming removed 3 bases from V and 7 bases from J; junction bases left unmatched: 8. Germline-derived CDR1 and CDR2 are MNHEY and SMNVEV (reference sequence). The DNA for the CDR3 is TGTGCCAGCAGTTTCTTCCAGGGGGGCGGTGAAGCTTTCTTT. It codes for CASSFFQGGGEAFF.